Listed here are 29 T cell receptor beta chains from one sample, sequenced in a study of T cells in Graves' hyperthyroidism and ophthalmopathy. Researchers amplified the TCR beta CDR3 regions from RNA transcripts. HTBI primers were employed in a first-round RT-PCR of the TCR CDR3. MiXCR, run by TCRdb on the multiplex PCR reads, gives a single entry per CDR3 protein. Among around 430,000 distinct CDR3 sequences listed, under 15% were seen once. Sequencing used blood. All receptors derive from a woman in her 30s with Graves' hyperthyroidism.

The chain combines TRBV7-9 with TRBJ1-5; 11 nucleotides align to TRBD1. V was pared by 4 bases and J by 3 bases, with 8 bases of the junction left unmatched. CDR3 length: 17 amino acids. Germline CDR1 and CDR2: SEHNR and FQNEAQ (reference sequence). The CDR3 nucleotides are TGTGCCAGCAGCTACGGGACAGGGGGAAGGCTCAATCAGCCCCAGCATTTT. Translating gives CASSYGTGGRLNQPQHF.

This clonotype appeared many times. The rearrangement joins TRBV11-2 to TRBJ2-2, with a weak D call TRBD1 (6 bases). Trimming took 4 bases from V and 4 from J, leaving 10 bases between them. The germline V gene encodes CDR1 SGHAT and CDR2 FQNNGV. This CDR3 region has 14 residues. CDR3 bases: TGTGCCAGCAGCTCGCTACAGGGCACCGGGGAGCTGTTTTTT. It codes for CASSSLQGTGELFF.

This chain links TRBV6-6 with TRBJ1-5, with TRBD1 as a possible D gene (5 bases). The CDR3 sequence is 18 residues long. V was trimmed by 6 bases and J by 2 bases, leaving 23 bases between them. The germline CDR1 and CDR2 sequences are MNHNY and SVGAGI (reference sequence). The CDR3 sequence: CASSLSRTLAGGNQPQHF. CDR3 nucleotides: TGTGCCAGCAGCCTCTCGAGGACACTGGCTGGTGGCAATCAGCCCCAGCATTTT.

Details on this clonotype: It may be a read error: a sequence one base away is much more abundant. The chain joins TRBV28 to TRBJ2-1; D remains ambiguous. Germline V gene data show CDR1 as MDHEN and CDR2 as SYDVKM. The CDR3 runs to 12 residues. V was cut by 7 bases and J by 6 bases, with 10 bases left in between. This chain's CDR3 is CASNLLLNEQFF. DNA for the CDR3: TGTGCCAGCAATCTCCTCCTCAATGAGCAGTTCTTC.

The rearrangement joins TRBV29-1 to TRBJ2-1; 13 bases agree with TRBD2. This CDR3 has 16 amino acids. Germline V gene lookup returns CDR1 SQVTM and CDR2 ANQGSEA. Trimming took 4 bases from V and 4 from J; bases not matched to a gene: 7. The CDR3 nucleotides are TGCAGCGTTGGAGGGGGACTAGCGGGAACGTACAATGAGCAGTTCTTC. Translation: CSVGGGLAGTYNEQFF.

This chain connects TRBV20-1 to TRBJ2-3, with D unclear. Germline values: CDR1 DFQATT, CDR2 SNEGSKA (reference sequence). The CDR3 sequence is 15 residues long. Trimming stripped 5 bases from V and 1 base from J, with 16 bases between. The CDR3 spells CSAHARPDRTDTQYF. DNA for the CDR3: TGCAGTGCTCATGCGAGGCCTGACCGCACAGATACGCAGTATTTT.

The chain couples TRBV9 to TRBJ1-2; D remains unclear. CDR3 length: 11 residues. Germline lookup yields CDR1 SGDLS and CDR2 YYNGEE. Between the trimmed V and J ends, which lost 3 bases and 8 bases, there was a span of 8 bases. The CDR3 loop is CASSARTGYTF. CDR3 sequence (DNA): TGTGCCAGCAGCGCCCGTACAGGCTACACCTTC.

This clonotype was picked up many times. This sequence joins TRBV3-1 and TRBJ1-3, with no clear D. V lost 0 bases and J lost 0, with 6 bases in between. CDR3 length: 15 residues. Germline V lookup: CDR1 LGHDT, CDR2 YNNKEL (reference sequence). The CDR3 bases are TGTGCCAGCAGCCAAGAATTCAGCTCTGGAAACACCATATATTTT. Encoded protein: CASSQEFSSGNTIYF.

This clonotype was counted between two and nine times. The rearrangement uses TRBV5-5 and TRBJ2-1; no clear D gene. The germline V gene encodes CDR1 SGHKS and CDR2 YYEKEE (reference sequence). The CDR3 contains 15 residues. V dropped 1 base and J dropped 5 bases, with 13 bases sitting between them. CDR3 protein: CASSLSGSDDNEQFF. The CDR3 DNA reads as TGTGCCAGCAGCTTGTCAGGAAGTGATGACAATGAGCAGTTCTTC.

In regard to this clonotype: A read error may explain this, as a much larger clone is one base away. The chain has TRBV20-1 and TRBJ1-2; D gene ambiguous. This CDR3 is built from 10 residues. Germline-derived CDR1 and CDR2 are DFQATT and SNEGSKA (reference sequence). The CDR3 spells CGANKYGYTF. The CDR3 DNA sequence: TGCGGTGCTAACAAGTATGGCTACACCTTC.

This clonotype was observed many times. The chain links TRBV27 to TRBJ2-1; 8 positions match TRBD2. V was pared by 4 bases and J by 3 bases, with 8 bases of the junction left unmatched. The CDR3 length is 16 residues. CDR1 MNHEY and CDR2 SMNVEV come from the germline V gene (reference sequence). The CDR3 protein is CASSWERETIYNEQFF. For the CDR3, the DNA is TGTGCCAGCAGTTGGGAGCGGGAGACGATCTACAATGAGCAGTTCTTC.

To note about this clonotype: A read error may be the cause here, since a much bigger clone is one base away. The rearrangement joins TRBV28 to TRBJ2-7; the match to TRBD2 covers 10 bases. V shed 8 bases and J 6 bases; nucleotides not matched to a gene: 7. CDR1 MDHEN and CDR2 SYDVKM come from the germline V gene. The CDR3 length is 13 residues. DNA for the CDR3: TGTGCCAGCGGTAGACCTAGCGGGGGCGAGCAGTACTTC. Translating gives CASGRPSGGEQYF.

This clonotype showed up many times. In DNA form, the CDR3 reads TGTGCCAGCAGCCAAGATCCAGGGACTGAGCAGTACTTC. Amino acids: CASSQDPGTEQYF. This sequence joins TRBV3-1 and TRBJ2-7, with a weak D call TRBD2 (6 bases). CDR1 is LGHDT, CDR2 YNNKEL, per germline (reference sequence). This CDR3 spans 13 amino acids. The V and J ends lost 0 bases and 7 bases respectively, with 10 bases between them.

This clonotype has just a few counts. The genes are TRBV6-1 and TRBJ2-1; maybe TRBD2 (6 bases). Deletions cut 8 bases from V and 0 bases from J, with 14 bases between. CDR1 and CDR2 (germline): MNHNS, SASEGT. The CDR3 length is 15 residues. CDR3 sequence (DNA): TGTGCCAGCTGGCGCGGGGCTAGCTCCTACAATGAGCAGTTCTTC. Translated: CASWRGASSYNEQFF.

This clonotype was found a few times. This rearrangement joins TRBV20-1 to TRBJ2-1; 8 bases align to TRBD2. The CDR3 has 16 amino acids. J gave up 0 bases and V 5 bases, and 9 bases lay outside the gene matches. Germline CDR1 and CDR2: DFQATT and SNEGSKA (reference sequence). The CDR3 DNA sequence: TGCAGTGCTCTAAACCTAGCGGGCCTCTCCTACAATGAGCAGTTCTTC. Amino acid sequence: CSALNLAGLSYNEQFF.

This clonotype was observed many times. This chain links TRBV28 with TRBJ1-2; 10 bases are a match to TRBD1. Germline V CDR1 and CDR2: MDHEN, SYDVKM. The V segment lost 1 base and the J segment 7 bases; nucleotides outside the gene matches: 12. The CDR3 is 17 residues long. The CDR3 region is CASSLSSRDRGYGGYTF. The CDR3 DNA follows: TGTGCCAGCAGTTTATCGTCTCGGGACAGGGGTTACGGTGGCTACACCTTC.

About this clonotype: Sequence at one end of the junction differs from germline and may be a read error. The rearrangement links TRBV15 to TRBJ1-5; TRBD1 agrees at 9 bases. Germline V gives CDR1 LNHNV, CDR2 YYDKDF (reference sequence). The CDR3 covers 15 residues. Here the CDR3 DNA reads TGTGCCACCAGCAGAGAGGGGACAGGGAATCAGCCCCAGCGTTTT. This codes for CATSREGTGNQPQRF.

This rearrangement joins TRBV4-2 to TRBJ2-1, with D perhaps assigned TRBD1 or TRBD2 (6 bases each). V shed 0 bases and J shed 3 bases, with 12 bases lying between them. This CDR3 has 16 residues. Per the germline V gene, CDR1 is LGHNA and CDR2 is YNFKEQ. Written as DNA, the CDR3 is TGTGCCAGCAGCCAAGAATTGGAGGGGGGCTACAATGAGCAGTTCTTC. Encoded protein: CASSQELEGGYNEQFF.

Of note for this clonotype: Being one base from a much bigger clone, this may be a read error. The CDR3 ends on some other residue instead of the conserved phenylalanine or tryptophan, so this is likely a read error. The chain uses TRBV12-3 or TRBV12-4 and TRBJ2-5; possibly TRBD2 for D (6 bases). This CDR3 contains 14 residues. Trimming pared 5 bases from V and 2 bases from J, leaving 12 bases between. The CDR3 DNA follows: TGTGCCAGCAGTACGGGGGATACGCAAGAGACCCAGTACCTC. This sequence encodes CASSTGDTQETQYL.

This clonotype was picked up many times. The chain recombines TRBV27 with TRBJ2-1, with 9 bases identical to TRBD2. V gave up 3 bases and J gave up 6 bases; unmatched junction bases: 9. Germline V lookup: CDR1 MNHEY, CDR2 SMNVEV (reference sequence). This CDR3 has 16 amino acids. The CDR3 loop reads CASSLRPSGIFNEQFF. For the CDR3, the DNA is TGTGCCAGCAGTTTGCGGCCTAGCGGGATCTTCAATGAGCAGTTCTTC.

V is TRBV18 and J is TRBJ2-5; 8 nucleotides match TRBD2. CDR3 length: 14 amino acids. Germline assignment: CDR1 KGHSH and CDR2 LQKENI. The J segment lost 3 bases and the V segment lost 6 bases, leaving 6 bases of the junction unmatched. CDR3 nucleotide sequence: TGTGCCAGCTCCCTAGCGGGTCTGGAAGAGACCCAGTACTTC. It is translated as CASSLAGLEETQYF.

This clonotype has ten or more counts. J is TRBJ2-7 and V is TRBV29-1; D perhaps matches TRBD1 (5 bases). The CDR3 is made up of 12 amino acids. V was cut by 5 bases and J by 3 bases, with 11 bases left in between. Germline lookup yields CDR1 SQVTM and CDR2 ANQGSEA. The DNA for the CDR3 is TGCAGCGTTTCCCAGGGCAACTACGAGCAGTACTTC. Translating it yields CSVSQGNYEQYF.

This clonotype was counted many times. Here the CDR3 reads CASSESSYSNQPQHF. The CDR3 DNA follows: TGTGCCAGCAGTGAAAGCAGTTATAGCAATCAGCCCCAGCATTTT. The V and J genes are TRBV25-1 and TRBJ1-5, with D uncertain. This CDR3 region has 15 residues. The germline V gene has CDR1 MGHDK and CDR2 SYGVNS. Trimming stripped 2 bases from V and 0 bases from J, with 8 bases between.

This clonotype was recorded at least ten times. The chain links TRBV2 to TRBJ1-5, with D possibly being TRBD1 (6 bases). V was trimmed by 6 bases and J by 3 bases, leaving 15 bases between them. The CDR3 consists of 15 residues. Germline CDR1 reads SNHLY; CDR2 reads FYNNEI. CDR3 residues: CASRTTGRANQPQHF. CDR3 sequence (DNA): TGTGCCAGCAGGACCACAGGGAGGGCCAATCAGCCCCAGCATTTT.

This clonotype was found many times. This chain joins TRBV5-1 and TRBJ2-1; D may match TRBD1 or TRBD2 (5 bases each). The CDR3 is made up of 14 amino acids. Trimming left V 1 base short and J 7 bases short, with 12 bases between. CDR1 and CDR2 (germline): SGHRS, YFSETQ. The CDR3 DNA is TGCGCCAGCAGCTTGCCGGGACCTGAGAATGAGCAGTTCTTC. It specifies CASSLPGPENEQFF.

This clonotype occurred once. The J gene is TRBJ1-5, the V gene TRBV28; no firm D call. This CDR3 has 14 amino acids. Germline V CDR1 and CDR2: MDHEN, SYDVKM. V lost 2 bases, J lost 9 bases, and 14 bases lay in between. CDR3 bases: TGTGCCAGCAGTTTAAATCGGCCCCATCGGCCCCAGCATTTT. Protein product: CASSLNRPHRPQHF.

This clonotype was observed many times. DNA of the CDR3: TGTGCCAGCAGCTTATACACGAACACTGAAGCTTTCTTT. It translates to CASSLYTNTEAFF. This rearrangement joins TRBV11-3 to TRBJ1-1; no clear D gene. Germline CDR1 SGHNT, CDR2 YENEEA. With 2 bases removed from V and 1 base from J, the gap between germline ends came to 5 bases. This CDR3 has 13 residues.

This rearrangement joins TRBV19 to TRBJ2-7; the match to TRBD1 covers 8 bases. This CDR3 contains 13 residues. Germline V gene data show CDR1 as LNHDA and CDR2 as SQIVND (reference sequence). V trimming: 4 bases; J trimming: 6 bases; junction bases outside the gene matches: 5. The CDR3 bases are TGTGCCAGTAGTACGGACAGGGCAAGCGAGCAGTACTTC. Its protein is CASSTDRASEQYF.

The rearrangement links TRBV7-3 to TRBJ2-7; perhaps TRBD1 as D (6 bases). V dropped 5 bases and J dropped 5 bases, with 22 bases sitting between them. Looked up from germline, CDR1 is SGHTA and CDR2 is FQGTGA. The CDR3 length is 16 residues. CDR3 region: CASSLSGTIHPDEQYF. The CDR3 DNA is TGTGCCAGCAGCCTCTCCGGGACAATTCACCCGGACGAGCAGTACTTC.